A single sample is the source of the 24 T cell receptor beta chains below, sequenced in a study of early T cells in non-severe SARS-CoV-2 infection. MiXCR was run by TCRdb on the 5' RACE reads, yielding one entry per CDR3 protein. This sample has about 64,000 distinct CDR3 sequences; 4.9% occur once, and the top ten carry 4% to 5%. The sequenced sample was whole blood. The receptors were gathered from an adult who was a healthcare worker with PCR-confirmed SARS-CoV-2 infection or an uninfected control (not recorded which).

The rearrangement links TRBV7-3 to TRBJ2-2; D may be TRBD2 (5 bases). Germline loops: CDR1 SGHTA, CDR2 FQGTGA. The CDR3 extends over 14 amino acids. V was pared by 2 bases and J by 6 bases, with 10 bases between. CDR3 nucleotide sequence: TGTGCCAGCAGCTTATCCCGGGGAGCCGGGGAGCTGTTTTTT. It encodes CASSLSRGAGELFF.

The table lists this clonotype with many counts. This CDR3 is CASGQNQPQHF. CDR3 nucleotides: TGTGCTAGCGGGCAGAATCAGCCCCAGCATTTT. The gene calls are TRBV6-2 or TRBV6-3 and TRBJ1-5, with D unresolved. The germline gives CDR1 MNHEY, CDR2 SVGEGT. The CDR3 is 11 residues long.

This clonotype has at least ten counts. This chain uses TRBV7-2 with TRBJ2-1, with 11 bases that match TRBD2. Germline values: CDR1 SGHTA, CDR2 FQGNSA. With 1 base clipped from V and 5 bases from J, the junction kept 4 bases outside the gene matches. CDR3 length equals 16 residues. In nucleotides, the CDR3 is TGTGCCAGCAGCTTAGGGGGACTAGCGGCCGACAATGAGCAGTTCTTC. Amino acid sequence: CASSLGGLAADNEQFF.

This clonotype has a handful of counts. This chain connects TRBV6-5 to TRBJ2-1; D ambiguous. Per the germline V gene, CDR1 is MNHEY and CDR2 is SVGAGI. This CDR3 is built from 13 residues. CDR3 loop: CATAVFGYNEQFF. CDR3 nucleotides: TGTGCTACCGCGGTCTTCGGCTACAATGAGCAGTTCTTC.

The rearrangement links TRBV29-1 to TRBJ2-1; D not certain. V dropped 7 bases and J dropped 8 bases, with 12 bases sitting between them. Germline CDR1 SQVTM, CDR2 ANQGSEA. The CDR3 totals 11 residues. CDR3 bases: TGCAGCGGTGGTAGAGGCGATGAGCAGTTCTTC. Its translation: CSGGRGDEQFF.

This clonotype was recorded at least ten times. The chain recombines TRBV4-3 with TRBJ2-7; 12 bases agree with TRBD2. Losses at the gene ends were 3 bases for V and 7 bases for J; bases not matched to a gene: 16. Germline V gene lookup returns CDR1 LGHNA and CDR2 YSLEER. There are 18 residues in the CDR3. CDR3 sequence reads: CASSHRLAGALLPPEQYF. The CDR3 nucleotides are TGCGCCAGCAGCCACAGACTAGCGGGGGCCCTCCTCCCACCTGAGCAGTACTTC.

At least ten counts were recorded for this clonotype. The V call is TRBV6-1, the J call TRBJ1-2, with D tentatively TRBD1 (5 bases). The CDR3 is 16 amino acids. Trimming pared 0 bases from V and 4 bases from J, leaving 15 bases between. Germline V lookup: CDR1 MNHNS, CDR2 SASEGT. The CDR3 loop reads CASSEAWGVSGYGYTF. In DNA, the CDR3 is TGTGCCAGCAGTGAAGCGTGGGGCGTGTCAGGCTATGGCTACACCTTC.

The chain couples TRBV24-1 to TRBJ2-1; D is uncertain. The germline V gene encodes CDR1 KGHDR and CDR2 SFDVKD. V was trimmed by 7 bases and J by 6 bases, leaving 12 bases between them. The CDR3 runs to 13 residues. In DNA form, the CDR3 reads TGTGCCACCAGGCCCACCCTCCGCAATGAGCAGTTCTTC. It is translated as CATRPTLRNEQFF.

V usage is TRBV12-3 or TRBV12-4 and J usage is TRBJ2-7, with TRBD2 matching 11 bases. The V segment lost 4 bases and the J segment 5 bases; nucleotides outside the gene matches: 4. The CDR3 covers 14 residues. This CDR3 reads CASSYSGGVDEQYF. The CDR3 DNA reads TGTGCCAGCAGTTATAGCGGGGGGGTGGACGAGCAGTACTTC.

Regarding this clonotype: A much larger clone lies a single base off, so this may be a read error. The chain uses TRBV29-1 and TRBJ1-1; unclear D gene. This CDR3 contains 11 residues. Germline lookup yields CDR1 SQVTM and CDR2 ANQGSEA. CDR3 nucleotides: TGCAGCGTTGTTCGGGAGACTGAAGCTTCCTTT. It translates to CSVVRETEASF.

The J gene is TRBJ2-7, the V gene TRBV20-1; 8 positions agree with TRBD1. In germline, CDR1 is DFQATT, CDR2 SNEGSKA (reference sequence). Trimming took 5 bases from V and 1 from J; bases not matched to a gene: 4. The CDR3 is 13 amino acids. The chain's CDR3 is CSALDRDSYEQYF. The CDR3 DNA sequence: TGCAGTGCTTTGGACAGGGATTCCTACGAGCAGTACTTC.

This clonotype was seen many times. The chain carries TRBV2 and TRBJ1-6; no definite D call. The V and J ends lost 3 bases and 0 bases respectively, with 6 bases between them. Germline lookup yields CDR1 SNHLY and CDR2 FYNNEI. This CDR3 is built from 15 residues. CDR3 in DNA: TGTGCCAGCAGTGAGCGGAGCTCCTATAATTCACCCCTCCACTTT. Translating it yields CASSERSSYNSPLHF.

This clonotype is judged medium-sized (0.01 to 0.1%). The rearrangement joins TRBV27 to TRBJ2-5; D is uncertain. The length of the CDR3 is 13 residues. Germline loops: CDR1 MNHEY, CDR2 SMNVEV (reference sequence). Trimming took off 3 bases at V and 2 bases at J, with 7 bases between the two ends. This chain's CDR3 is CASSLSFQETQYF. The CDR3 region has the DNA TGTGCCAGCAGTTTGAGTTTTCAAGAGACCCAGTACTTC.

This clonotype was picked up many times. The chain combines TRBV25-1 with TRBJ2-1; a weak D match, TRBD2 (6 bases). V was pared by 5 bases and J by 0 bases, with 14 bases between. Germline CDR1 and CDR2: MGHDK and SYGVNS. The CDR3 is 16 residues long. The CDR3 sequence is CASSSAGGDSYNEQFF. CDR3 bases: TGTGCCAGCAGTAGCGCAGGCGGGGACTCCTACAATGAGCAGTTCTTC.

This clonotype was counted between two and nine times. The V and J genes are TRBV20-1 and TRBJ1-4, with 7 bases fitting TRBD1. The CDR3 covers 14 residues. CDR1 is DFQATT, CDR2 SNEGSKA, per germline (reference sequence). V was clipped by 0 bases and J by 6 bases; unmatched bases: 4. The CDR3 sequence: CSARDYDRDEKLFF. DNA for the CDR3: TGCAGTGCTAGAGACTACGACAGGGATGAAAAACTGTTTTTT.

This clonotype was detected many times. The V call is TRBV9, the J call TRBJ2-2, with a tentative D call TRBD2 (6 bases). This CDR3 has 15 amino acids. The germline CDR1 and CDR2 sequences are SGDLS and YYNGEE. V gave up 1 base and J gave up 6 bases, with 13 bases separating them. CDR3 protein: CASSVFYSGAGELFF. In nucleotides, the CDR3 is TGTGCCAGCAGCGTATTCTATTCGGGGGCCGGGGAGCTGTTTTTT.

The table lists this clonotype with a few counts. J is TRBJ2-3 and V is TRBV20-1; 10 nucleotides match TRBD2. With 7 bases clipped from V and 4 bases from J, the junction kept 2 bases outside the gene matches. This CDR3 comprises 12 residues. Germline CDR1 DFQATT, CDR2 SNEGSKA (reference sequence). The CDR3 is CSVSGGADTQYF. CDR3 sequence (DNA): TGCAGTGTGAGCGGGGGGGCAGATACGCAGTATTTT.

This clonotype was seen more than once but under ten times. The CDR3 nucleotides read TGTGCCAGCACCCGGGACAGGGGTGCAGATACGCAGTATTTT. Its translation: CASTRDRGADTQYF. The chain recombines TRBV7-2 with TRBJ2-3; 10 bases are a match to TRBD1. The V gene end was trimmed by 7 bases and the J gene end by 4 bases; junction bases not matched to a gene: 5. The CDR3 sequence is 14 residues long. Germline-derived CDR1 and CDR2 are SGHTA and FQGNSA.

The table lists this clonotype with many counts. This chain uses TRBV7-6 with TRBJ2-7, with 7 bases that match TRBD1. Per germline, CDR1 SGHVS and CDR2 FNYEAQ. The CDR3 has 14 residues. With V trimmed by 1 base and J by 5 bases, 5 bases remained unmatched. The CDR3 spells CASSLGYQGDEQYF. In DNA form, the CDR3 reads TGTGCCAGCAGCTTAGGGTACCAGGGGGACGAGCAGTACTTC.

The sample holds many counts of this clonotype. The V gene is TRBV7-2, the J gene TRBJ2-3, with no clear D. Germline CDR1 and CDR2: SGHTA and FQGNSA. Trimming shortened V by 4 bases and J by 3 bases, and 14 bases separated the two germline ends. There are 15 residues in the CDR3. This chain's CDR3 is CASSSRSMSTDTQYF. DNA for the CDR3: TGTGCCAGCAGCTCAAGGTCCATGAGTACAGATACGCAGTATTTT.

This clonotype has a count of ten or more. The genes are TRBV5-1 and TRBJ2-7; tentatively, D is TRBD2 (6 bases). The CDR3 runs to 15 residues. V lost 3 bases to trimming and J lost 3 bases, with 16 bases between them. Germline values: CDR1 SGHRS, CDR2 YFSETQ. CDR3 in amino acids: CASSSTGGTRYEQYF. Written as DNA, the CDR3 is TGCGCCAGCAGCTCGACGGGCGGGACCCGCTACGAGCAGTACTTC.

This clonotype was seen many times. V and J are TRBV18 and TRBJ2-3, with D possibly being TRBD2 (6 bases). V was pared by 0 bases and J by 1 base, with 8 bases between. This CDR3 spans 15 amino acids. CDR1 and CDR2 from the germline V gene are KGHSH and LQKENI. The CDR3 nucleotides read TGTGCCAGCTCACCACCATTAGCGGGCACAGATACGCAGTATTTT. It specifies CASSPPLAGTDTQYF. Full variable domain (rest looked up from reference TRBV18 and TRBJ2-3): NAGVMQNPRHLVRRRGQEARLRCSPMKGHSHVYWYRQLPEEGLKFMVYLQKENIIDESGMPKERFSAEFPKEGPSILRIQQVVRGDSAAYFCASSPPLAGTDTQYFGPGTRLTVL.

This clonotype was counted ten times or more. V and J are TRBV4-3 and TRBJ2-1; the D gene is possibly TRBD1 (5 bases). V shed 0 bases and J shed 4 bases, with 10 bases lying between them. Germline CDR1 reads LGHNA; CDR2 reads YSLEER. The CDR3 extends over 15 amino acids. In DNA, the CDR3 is TGCGCCAGCAGCCAAGAGAGAGACAGTTACAATGAGCAGTTCTTC. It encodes CASSQERDSYNEQFF.

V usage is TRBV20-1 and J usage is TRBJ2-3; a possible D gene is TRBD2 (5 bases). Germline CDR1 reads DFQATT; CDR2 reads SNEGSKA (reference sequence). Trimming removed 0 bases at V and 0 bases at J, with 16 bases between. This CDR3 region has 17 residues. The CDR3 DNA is TGCAGTGCTAGAGATCCTCGGTCGGGATACAGCACAGATACGCAGTATTTT. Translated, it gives CSARDPRSGYSTDTQYF.